This note documents a single TCR beta chain sequence. These data are taken from a study of shared T cell receptors in the human thymus. Some clones are missing from TCRdb's copy, which holds only in-frame ones; the method was immunoSEQ multiplex PCR. The data contain roughly 500,000 clones, approximately 80% of them singletons. This CDR3 has 15 residues. From germline, CDR1 is MNHNY and CDR2 SVGAGI (reference sequence). Trimming left V 2 bases short and J 5 bases short, with 16 bases between. In addition, the sample was reused for a study of human thymus T cells. As that study records: Donation was from healthy Finnish infants who were having corrective surgery that addressed congenital heart defects. Corrective heart surgery yielded the resections from which the thymus tissue came. The authors found apparently biased V and J gene usage in thymic and blood repertoires. Related reports documented highly overlapping thymic repertoires among unrelated individuals.

The chain uses TRBV6-6 and TRBJ2-7; D possibly corresponds to TRBD2 (6 bases). Sequencing was carried out using thymocytes. This clonotype was obtained from a boy under two years old with a congenital heart defect. Here the CDR3 reads CASSYSGPLRHEQYF. CDR3 nucleotides: TGTGCCAGCAGTTACAGCGGGCCCCTCAGACACGAGCAGTACTTC.